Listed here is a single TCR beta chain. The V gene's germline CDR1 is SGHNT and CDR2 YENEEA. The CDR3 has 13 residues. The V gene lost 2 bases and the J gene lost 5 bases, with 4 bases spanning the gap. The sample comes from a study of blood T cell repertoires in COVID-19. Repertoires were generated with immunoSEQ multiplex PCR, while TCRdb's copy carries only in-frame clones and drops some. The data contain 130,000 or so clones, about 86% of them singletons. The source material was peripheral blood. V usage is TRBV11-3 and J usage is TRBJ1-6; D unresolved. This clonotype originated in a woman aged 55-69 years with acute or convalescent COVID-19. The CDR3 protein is CASSLLNNSPLHF. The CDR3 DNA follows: TGTGCCAGCAGCTTACTAAATAATTCACCCCTCCACTTT.